Listed below are T cell receptor beta chains from one sample, sequenced in a study of T cells in tuberculosis. Generated by immunoSEQ multiplex PCR, the TCRdb table keeps only in-frame clones and is missing some. The data show approximately 20,000 clones, with about 96% seen just once and 5% to 8% held by the top ten. The material sequenced was PBMCs. Receptors originate from a donor aged 10-29 years with latent tuberculosis or without tuberculosis infection. The CDR3 runs from the conserved cysteine through the conserved F or W. A D gene is named only where the DNA matches it firmly. The size entry is marked missing in some rows and otherwise reads once, few, many or a size class.

TRBV11-2	TRBJ2-7	TRBD2	-	TGTGCCAGCCGTCACTATAGCGGGAGCCCTTCGGGCGACGAGCAGTACTTC	CASRHYSGSPSGDEQYF
TRBV6-4	TRBJ1-5	-	-	TGTGCCAGCAGTGAACGGAGCAATCAACCCCAGCATTTT	CASSERSNQPQHF
TRBV9	TRBJ1-6	-	-	TGTGCCAGCAGCGTAGGGTCGGGTGGTAATTCACCCCTCCACTTT	CASSVGSGGNSPLHF
TRBV19	TRBJ1-2	TRBD1	-	TGTGCCAGTAGTAACCCGGGACAGAGGTATGGCTACACCTTC	CASSNPGQRYGYTF
TRBV5-6	TRBJ2-1	-	-	TGTGCCAGCAGCTTGCCGGGCTCCTACAATGAGCAGTTCTTC	CASSLPGSYNEQFF
TRBV27	TRBJ2-7	TRBD1	-	TGTGCCAGCTGGAGCACTTCCAGGGGGCTTGGGTACGAGCAGTACTTC	CASWSTSRGLGYEQYF
TRBV18	TRBJ1-1	TRBD1	-	TGTGCCAGCTCATCTGGACAGGGGGTGAACACTGAAGCTTTCTTT	CASSSGQGVNTEAFF
TRBV7-6	TRBJ1-5	-	-	TGTGCCAGCAGCTTAGGAGGTCAGCCCCAGCATTTT	CASSLGGQPQHF
TRBV15	TRBJ1-4	-	once	TGTGCCACCCGCGCCCGGACAGTGGCTAATGAAAAACTGTTTTTT	CATRARTVANEKLFF
TRBV30	TRBJ2-7	-	-	TGTGCCTGGAGTGGGGGGGAACGCTACGAGCAGTACTTC	CAWSGGERYEQYF
TRBV19	TRBJ1-1	-	-	TGTGCCACCAACACAGGGCTAGAGAACACTGAAGCTTTCTTT	CATNTGLENTEAFF
TRBV5-1	TRBJ2-7	TRBD2	-	TGCGCCAGCAGCTCCGGACTAGCGGGAACCTATGGCTCCTACGAGCAGTACTTC	CASSSGLAGTYGSYEQYF
TRBV10-3	TRBJ2-7	-	-	TGTGCCATCAGTGAGTCGCCGGGCAGGGCCTACGAGCAGTACTTC	CAISESPGRAYEQYF
TRBV11-2	TRBJ1-2	TRBD1	once	TGTGCCAGCAGACCTACAGGGGGTCCATATGGCTACACCTTC	CASRPTGGPYGYTF
TRBV30	TRBJ2-3	-	-	TGTGCCTGGAGTGTCAAGGCTTCAGGGGATACGCAGTATTTT	CAWSVKASGDTQYF
TRBV7-9	TRBJ2-5	TRBD2	few	TGTGCCCAGACAAAAGCGGGGGGCCAAGAGACCCAGTACTTC	CAQTKAGGQETQYF
TRBV2	TRBJ2-3	TRBD1	-	TGTGCCAGCAGTCGGGACAGGGGGAATCGTGATACGCAGTATTTT	CASSRDRGNRDTQYF
TRBV7-9	TRBJ2-7	TRBD1	-	TGTGCCAGCAGCCATACAGGGGATGGAGGTAGCCCCTACGAGCAGTACTTC	CASSHTGDGGSPYEQYF
TRBV30	TRBJ2-3	-	-	TGTGCCTTCTCGGGGTTCTCCACAGATACGCAGTATTTT	CAFSGFSTDTQYF
TRBV11-3	TRBJ2-3	TRBD1	-	TGTGCCAGCAGCTCAGGACAGGGAAGCACAGATACGCAGTATTTT	CASSSGQGSTDTQYF
TRBV15	TRBJ2-1	-	-	TGTGCCACCAGCAGCCCAGTGGCGGTGTACAATGAGCAGTTCTTC	CATSSPVAVYNEQFF
TRBV4-1	TRBJ1-4	-	-	TGCGCCAGCAGCCAGGCCGGGAGGGGGGGAAAACTGTTTTTT	CASSQAGRGGKLFF
TRBV7-7	TRBJ2-7	-	-	TGTGCCAGCAGCTTATCTCCGCAGTACGAGCAGTACTTC	CASSLSPQYEQYF
TRBV12-5	TRBJ1-5	-	-	TGTGCTAGTGGTTTTGGGCATCAGCCCCAGCATTTT	CASGFGHQPQHF
TRBV5-1	TRBJ1-3	TRBD1	-	TGCGCCAGCAGCTTTTCTACAGGGGTAGGAAACACCATATATTTT	CASSFSTGVGNTIYF
TRBV4-1	TRBJ2-2	-	-	TGCGCCAGCAGCCAAGTAGACATGGGGCTCAACACCGGGGAGCTGTTTTTT	CASSQVDMGLNTGELFF
TRBV7-9	TRBJ1-2	TRBD1	-	TGTGCCAGCAGCCGGGACAGGGCACTTCACTATGGCTACACCTTC	CASSRDRALHYGYTF
TRBV27	TRBJ2-3	-	once	TGTGCCAGCAGTTTAACTAGGCCCACAGATACGCAGTATTTT	CASSLTRPTDTQYF
TRBV5-6	TRBJ1-1	-	-	TGTGCCAGCAGCTTGTTGGCTAGAAACACTGAAGCTTTCTTT	CASSLLARNTEAFF
TRBV7-9	TRBJ2-5	-	once	TGTGCCAGCAGCGTACAGGAGACCCAGTACTTC	CASSVQETQYF
TRBV4-1	TRBJ2-1	-	-	TGCGCCAGCAGCCAAGAGGGGCGCTACCATGAGCAGTTCTTC	CASSQEGRYHEQFF
TRBV7-9	TRBJ2-3	-	-	TGTGCCAGCAGCCCTCCACCAGGTACAGATACGCAGTATTTT	CASSPPPGTDTQYF
TRBV5-4	TRBJ1-2	-	-	TGTGCCAGCAGCTTGGCCCCAGGGGTGGGGTATGGCTACACCTTC	CASSLAPGVGYGYTF
TRBV5-4	TRBJ1-1	-	-	TGTGCCAGCAGCTTGGGTGGTCGGGGGGCTCTGACTGAAGCTTTCTTT	CASSLGGRGALTEAFF
TRBV5-1	TRBJ2-1	-	-	TGCGCCAGCAGCTTGGCCGGTGAGCAGTTCTTC	CASSLAGEQFF
TRBV30	TRBJ2-2	-	-	TGTGCCTGGAGTGTGCCGCAGGGGGAGCTGTTTTTT	CAWSVPQGELFF